This entry features one TCR beta chain sequence. Its target is not known. This may be a read error, as it is one base from a much larger clone. Isolation per sample recovered at least 7 million PBMCs. The data were taken from a study of blood T cells in healthy people across ages. General observations from the study: Long-lived donors had more naive CD4+ cells and higher diversity than aged donors. Investigators viewed diversity estimates from one million T cells as underestimates, the study reported. Unsorted PBMC material precluded a definitive naive versus antigen-experienced comparison.

The CDR3 length is 16 residues. Germline V gives CDR1 SGHTA, CDR2 FQGNSA. Together with a sample-barcoded 5' primer, a J-beta primer mix was included in a second PCR lasting roughly 6 to 12 cycles. MiXCR, run by TCRdb on the 5' RACE reads, gives a single entry per CDR3 protein. The sample gives roughly 640,000 distinct CDR3 sequences, about 30% of which show up once; around 14% is in the top ten. J is TRBJ2-7 and V is TRBV7-2; TRBD1 or TRBD2 may be the D gene (6 bases each). The clonotype was recovered from a woman aged 80 or over in good health. The sequenced material came from blood. The chain's CDR3 is CASSTSSTGATYERYF. For the CDR3, the DNA is TGTGCCAGCAGCACCTCTAGCACGGGGGCAACCTACGAGCGGTACTTC.